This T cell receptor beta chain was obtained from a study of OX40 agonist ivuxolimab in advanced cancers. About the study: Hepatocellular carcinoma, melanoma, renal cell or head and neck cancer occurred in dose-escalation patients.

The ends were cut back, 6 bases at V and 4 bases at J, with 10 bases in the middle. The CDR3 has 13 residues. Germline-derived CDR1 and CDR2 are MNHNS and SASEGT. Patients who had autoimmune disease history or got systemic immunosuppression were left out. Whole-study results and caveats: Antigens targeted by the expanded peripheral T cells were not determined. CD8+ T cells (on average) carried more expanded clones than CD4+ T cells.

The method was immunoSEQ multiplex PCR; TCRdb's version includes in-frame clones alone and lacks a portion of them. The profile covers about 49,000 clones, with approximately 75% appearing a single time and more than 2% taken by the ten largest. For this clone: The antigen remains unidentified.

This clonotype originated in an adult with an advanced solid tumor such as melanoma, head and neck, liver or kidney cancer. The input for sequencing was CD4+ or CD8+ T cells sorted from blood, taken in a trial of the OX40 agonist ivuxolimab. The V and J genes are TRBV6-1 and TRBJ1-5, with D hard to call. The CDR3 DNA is TGTGCCAGCAGGGTTGGGTCGAATCAGCCCCAGCATTTT. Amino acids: CASRVGSNQPQHF.